Listed below are T cell receptor beta chains from one sample, sequenced in a study of blood T cell repertoires in COVID-19. Data came from immunoSEQ multiplex PCR; TCRdb stores just in-frame clones and leaves some out. The sample records about 36,000 clones, around 85% being singletons. Source material: peripheral blood. The receptor source for this set is a human donor in a cohort sampled during active COVID-19. Both conserved end residues are part of each CDR3. Fields, in order: clone size, J gene, D gene, V gene, CDR3 DNA, CDR3 protein. The D gene is left open where the match is weak. A clone size is listed for some rows: how often the clone was seen (once, few, many), or a class if it is expanded.

-,TRBJ1-1,TRBD1,TRBV6-5,TGTGCCAGCACGGACAGGCTGAACACTGAAGCTTTCTTT,CASTDRLNTEAFF
medium-sized,TRBJ2-2,TRBD1,TRBV29-1,TGCAGCGGGACCGGGACAGGGTACACCGGGGAGCTGTTTTTT,CSGTGTGYTGELFF
-,TRBJ1-1,-,TRBV10-3,TGTGCCACCATAGGGGGTAACACTGAAGCTTTCTTT,CATIGGNTEAFF
-,TRBJ2-7,TRBD1,TRBV11-2,TGTGCCAGCAGCTTAGGGTGGACAGGGCCCTACGAGCAGTACTTC,CASSLGWTGPYEQYF
-,TRBJ2-7,TRBD2,TRBV9,TGTGCCAGCAGCCCAGGACTAGCCAACTACGAGCAGTACTTC,CASSPGLANYEQYF
-,TRBJ1-2,-,TRBV9,TGTGCCAGCAGCGCAGGGTATGGCTACACCTTC,CASSAGYGYTF
-,TRBJ2-3,TRBD2,TRBV3-1/TRBV3-2,TGTGCCAGCAGCCAAGGTTTACTAGCGGGGGTTCCAGATACGCAGTATTTT,CASSQGLLAGVPDTQYF
-,TRBJ1-1,-,TRBV6-5,TGTGCCAGCAGTTACCCCGGCAGGGCACACACTGAAGCTTTCTTT,CASSYPGRAHTEAFF
-,TRBJ2-7,-,TRBV7-9,TGTGCCAGCAGCTTCGAAGGGGGACGGTTAGGGGAGCAGTACTTC,CASSFEGGRLGEQYF
-,TRBJ2-4,-,TRBV11-2,TGTGCCAGCAGCTTAGACGGTTTAGCCAAAAACATTCAGTACTTC,CASSLDGLAKNIQYF
-,TRBJ2-2,TRBD1,TRBV7-9,TGTGCCAGCATACCACAGGGGTGGCGGACCGGGGAGCTGTTTTTT,CASIPQGWRTGELFF
-,TRBJ1-1,TRBD1,TRBV11-1,TGTGCCAGCAGCCGCGTCGGACAGGGAAACACTGAAGCTTTCTTT,CASSRVGQGNTEAFF
-,TRBJ2-5,-,TRBV6-2/TRBV6-3,TGTGCCAGCAGTTTAATCCTTTCTAGCCCCCAGTACTTC,CASSLILSSPQYF
-,TRBJ1-6,TRBD1,TRBV6-4,TGTGCCTCCCGAAGGGACAGGGGGTTGGATTCACCCCTCCACTTT,CASRRDRGLDSPLHF
-,TRBJ1-5,-,TRBV6-5,TGTGCCAGCAGTTCCCTTTTAAATCAGCCCCAGCATTTT,CASSSLLNQPQHF
-,TRBJ1-2,-,TRBV5-4,TGTGCCAGCAGCTCCCCCTCCCGGACGACAGGAGTAGGGGGCTACACCTTC,CASSSPSRTTGVGGYTF
-,TRBJ1-3,-,TRBV4-1,TGCGCCAGCAGCCAAGGACAGCCCTCTGGAAACACCATATATTTT,CASSQGQPSGNTIYF
-,TRBJ1-2,-,TRBV5-1,TGCGCCAGCAGCTTGACCCCGACAGGCTATGGCTACACCTTC,CASSLTPTGYGYTF
-,TRBJ2-2,-,TRBV11-3,TGTGCCAGCAGCTTTCAGGCCCTCTTCACCGGGGAGCTGTTTTTT,CASSFQALFTGELFF
-,TRBJ1-1,TRBD1,TRBV4-3,TGCGCCAGCAGCCAAGAAGGGGTTTGGGCAGGGGGATACATTACGAACACTGAAGCTTTCTTT,CASSQEGVWAGGYITNTEAFF
-,TRBJ1-1,-,TRBV29-1,TGCAGCGCCTTAGTGAACACTGAAGCTTTCTTT,CSALVNTEAFF
-,TRBJ1-3,-,TRBV12-3/TRBV12-4,TGTGCCAGCAGTTTTCAGGGAGGAAACACCATATATTTT,CASSFQGGNTIYF
few,TRBJ1-1,TRBD1,TRBV6-5,TGTGCCAGCAGCAGGGACAGCACTGAAGCTTTCTTT,CASSRDSTEAFF
-,TRBJ1-1,-,TRBV28,TGTGCCAGCAGTTTAGGGAGCGGGGATCGAGCTTTCTTT,CASSLGSGDRAFF